This entry lists 26 T cell receptor beta chains sequenced from one sample in a study of cytomegalovirus exposure and HLA in healthy donors. Repertoires were generated with immunoSEQ multiplex PCR, while TCRdb's copy carries only in-frame clones and drops some. In the table there are under 150,000 clones, about 90% of which are singletons. The sequenced material came from PBMCs. The source is a young man in good health and CMV-seronegative.

The chain combines TRBV1 with TRBJ2-3; TRBD2, the D gene given by the table, was not confirmed from the DNA. TRBV1 is flagged as a pseudogene. The CDR3 loop spans 16 amino acids. The DNA of the CDR3 is TGCACCAGCAGCGACTCGGGGACTCGCCTCACAGATACGCAGTATTTT. It specifies CTSSDSGTRLTDTQYF.

V and J are TRBV19 and TRBJ1-6, with TRBD1 identical over 8 bases. V trimming: 3 bases; J trimming: 7 bases; junction bases outside the gene matches: 2. Per the germline V gene, CDR1 is LNHDA and CDR2 is SQIVND (reference sequence). The CDR3 sequence is 14 residues long. The CDR3 DNA follows: TGTGCCAGTAGTATCTGGACAGGGAATTCACCCCTCCACTTT. This sequence encodes CASSIWTGNSPLHF.

This clone was seen a few times. The genes are TRBV11-2 and TRBJ2-7, with TRBD1 identical over 7 bases. This CDR3 spans 16 amino acids. V lost 2 bases, J lost 2 bases, and 9 bases stayed unmatched. Germline V gives CDR1 SGHAT, CDR2 FQNNGV. In nucleotides, the CDR3 is TGTGCCAGCAGCTTAAGGCGGACAGGCTTCACCTACGAGCAGTACTTC. Translated: CASSLRRTGFTYEQYF. Full variable domain (missing parts from reference TRBV11-2 and TRBJ2-7): EAGVAQSPRYKIIEKRQSVAFWCNPISGHATLYWYQQILGQGPKLLIQFQNNGVVDDSQLPKDRFSAERLKGVDSTLKIQPAKLEDSAVYLCASSLRRTGFTYEQYFGPGTRLTVT.

The V and J genes are TRBV9 and TRBJ1-5, with 8 positions matching TRBD1. Germline V gene lookup returns CDR1 SGDLS and CDR2 YYNGEE. Trimming cost V 6 bases and J 7 bases; bases outside gene matches: 6. This CDR3 has 13 amino acids. The CDR3 region is CASNQGAGQPQHF. DNA for the CDR3: TGTGCCAGCAACCAGGGGGCTGGGCAGCCCCAGCATTTT.

The chain links TRBV12-5 to TRBJ2-7, with 9 nucleotides matching TRBD1. Trimming removed 0 bases from V and 9 bases from J; junction bases left unmatched: 9. Germline V gene data show CDR1 as LGHNT and CDR2 as FRNRAP. The CDR3 is 15 amino acids. CDR3 amino acids: CASGLVPYRGQGQYF. CDR3 in DNA: TGTGCTAGTGGTTTGGTACCCTACAGGGGGCAGGGGCAGTACTTC.

This CDR3 reads CASSFQTGDQPQHF. The CDR3 DNA is TGTGCCAGCAGCTTTCAAACAGGAGATCAGCCCCAGCATTTT. This chain uses TRBV5-6 with TRBJ1-5, with D possibly matching TRBD1 (5 bases). Germline values: CDR1 SGHDT, CDR2 YYEEEE. V was pared by 2 bases and J by 5 bases, with 11 bases between. The CDR3 is made up of 14 amino acids.

The V gene is TRBV30, the J gene TRBJ2-5; 10 nucleotides align to TRBD2. Looked up from germline, CDR1 is GTSNPN and CDR2 is SVGIG (reference sequence). The V segment lost 3 bases and the J segment 6 bases; nucleotides outside the gene matches: 4. The CDR3 loop spans 13 amino acids. CDR3 DNA sequence: TGTGCCTGGAGCCTAGCGGGAGTGAAGACCCAGTACTTC. This encodes CAWSLAGVKTQYF.

The J gene is TRBJ2-7, the V gene TRBV29-1; 7 nucleotides line up with TRBD1. Germline CDR1 SQVTM, CDR2 ANQGSEA. V gave up 6 bases and J gave up 1 base; unmatched junction bases: 6. The CDR3 runs 13 residues. For the CDR3, the DNA is TGCAGCGTAGTTGACAGGGTTTCCTACGAGCAGTACTTC. It yields the protein CSVVDRVSYEQYF.

The chain recombines TRBV27 with TRBJ2-2; tentatively, D is TRBD2 (7 bases). The CDR3 length is 17 residues. Germline CDR1 and CDR2: MNHEY and SMNVEV (reference sequence). Trimming removed 7 bases at V and 3 bases at J, with 21 bases between. CDR3 nucleotide sequence: TGTGCCAGCACCCCTTGGGGGGGCATCGCGGACACCGGGGAGCTGTTTTTT. This encodes CASTPWGGIADTGELFF.

This rearrangement joins TRBV4-1 to TRBJ1-5; D possibly corresponds to TRBD1 (5 bases). Germline loops: CDR1 MGHRA, CDR2 YSYEKL. The V and J ends lost 4 bases and 2 bases respectively, with 15 bases between them. CDR3 length equals 16 residues. The CDR3 spells CASSLFQGGGNQPQHF. CDR3 sequence (DNA): TGCGCCAGCAGCCTATTTCAGGGTGGGGGCAATCAGCCCCAGCATTTT.

V and J are TRBV6-1 and TRBJ2-5; TRBD2 matches at 7 bases. V shed 2 bases, J shed 4 bases, and the junction held 4 bases outside the gene matches. Germline V lookup: CDR1 MNHNS, CDR2 SASEGT. CDR3 length: 14 residues. The CDR3 spells CASSESGGRETQYF. CDR3 nucleotide sequence: TGTGCCAGCAGTGAATCCGGGGGGAGAGAGACCCAGTACTTC.

The chain employs TRBV10-3 and TRBJ1-2; D remains ambiguous. The CDR3 extends over 15 amino acids. The V end lost 2 bases, the J end lost 2 bases, and 12 bases lay between the germline ends. Germline CDR1 is ENHRY and CDR2 is SYGVKD. CDR3: CAISESYSFNYGYTF. For the CDR3, the DNA is TGTGCCATCAGTGAGAGTTACAGCTTCAACTATGGCTACACCTTC.

The chain combines TRBV5-1 with TRBJ1-5; no reliable D call. This CDR3 is 15 amino acids long. V was cut by 0 bases and J by 1 base, with 8 bases left in between. Looked up from germline, CDR1 is SGHRS and CDR2 is YFSETQ. CDR3 amino acids: CASSLEPLSNQPQHF. In DNA form, the CDR3 reads TGCGCCAGCAGCTTGGAGCCCCTGAGCAATCAGCCCCAGCATTTT.

The rearrangement joins TRBV14 to TRBJ2-7; 9 nucleotides align to TRBD1. CDR3 length: 15 residues. Trimming removed 2 bases from V and 5 bases from J; junction bases left unmatched: 7. Germline V gene data show CDR1 as SGHDN and CDR2 as FVKESK. The CDR3 spells CASSQRDRAFHEQYF. CDR3 bases: TGTGCCAGCAGCCAACGGGACAGGGCGTTCCACGAGCAGTACTTC.

V and J are TRBV6-1 and TRBJ1-2; D remains unclear. Germline V gene lookup returns CDR1 MNHNS and CDR2 SASEGT. This CDR3 contains 14 residues. Trimming cost V 5 bases and J 2 bases, with 12 bases left between them. This CDR3 is CASSPLLQNYGYTF. The CDR3 DNA reads as TGTGCCAGCAGTCCCCTGTTACAAAACTATGGCTACACCTTC.

The chain recombines TRBV25-1 with TRBJ1-6, with TRBD1 as a possible D gene (5 bases). Looked up from germline, CDR1 is MGHDK and CDR2 is SYGVNS. The CDR3 is 14 residues long. V lost 5 bases and J lost 10, with 15 bases in between. The CDR3 here is CASSPRLGGSPLHF. CDR3 sequence (DNA): TGTGCCAGCAGTCCCCGCCTGGGGGGATCACCCCTCCACTTT. The complete variable domain, with remaining parts taken from reference TRBV25-1 and TRBJ1-6, reads EADIYQTPRYLVIGTGKKITLECSQTMGHDKMYWYQQDPGMELHLIHYSYGVNSTEKGDLSSESTVSRIRTEHFPLTLESARPSHTSQYLCASSPRLGGSPLHFGNGTRLTVT.

The rearrangement links TRBV9 to TRBJ1-1, with 7 positions matching TRBD1. This CDR3 has 14 amino acids. Losses at the gene ends were 4 bases for V and 5 bases for J; bases not matched to a gene: 8. In germline, CDR1 is SGDLS, CDR2 YYNGEE. CDR3 in amino acids: CASSPNTGDTEAFF. The CDR3 coding sequence is TGTGCCAGCAGCCCTAATACAGGGGATACTGAAGCTTTCTTT.

In its sample, this clone was seen once. This chain uses TRBV18 with TRBJ2-2; TRBD2 matches 9 bases. The germline V gene has CDR1 KGHSH and CDR2 LQKENI. The CDR3 runs 16 residues. The J segment lost 1 base and the V segment lost 3 bases, leaving 3 bases of the junction unmatched. The CDR3 nucleotides are TGTGCCAGCTCACCCCCGACTAGCGGGAACACCGGGGAGCTGTTTTTT. Amino acid sequence: CASSPPTSGNTGELFF.

This chain links TRBV5-6 with TRBJ2-3; the match to TRBD2 covers 14 bases. V dropped 0 bases and J dropped 3; count of bases not matched to a gene: 0. The CDR3 totals 16 residues. The V gene's germline CDR1 is SGHDT and CDR2 YYEEEE. The DNA for the CDR3 is TGTGCCAGCAGCTTGGGGACTAGCGGGGGGACAGATACGCAGTATTTT. It codes for CASSLGTSGGTDTQYF. Using reference TRBV5-6 and TRBJ2-3 for the parts outside the CDR3, the full variable domain is DAGVTQSPTHLIKTRGQQVTLRCSPKSGHDTVSWYQQALGQGPQFIFQYYEEEERQRGNFPDRFSGHQFPNYSSELNVNALLLGDSALYLCASSLGTSGGTDTQYFGPGTRLTVL.

This rearrangement joins TRBV4-1 to TRBJ1-4, with 9 positions matching TRBD1. V lost 4 bases to trimming and J lost 7 bases; unmatched junction nucleotides: 7. CDR3 length: 15 amino acids. The germline V gene has CDR1 MGHRA and CDR2 YSYEKL. The CDR3 protein is CASSRHGTGIEKLFF. As DNA, the CDR3 is TGCGCCAGCAGCCGCCACGGGACAGGGATTGAAAAACTGTTTTTT.

The genes are TRBV9 and TRBJ2-3; 7 positions agree with TRBD2. Germline-derived CDR1 and CDR2 are SGDLS and YYNGEE. This CDR3 contains 16 residues. Trimming removed 4 bases from V and 1 base from J; junction bases left unmatched: 9. The CDR3 coding sequence is TGTGCCAGCAGCCCCGGTCGGGCGGGGGGCACAGATACGCAGTATTTT. It yields the protein CASSPGRAGGTDTQYF.

The chain is built from TRBV19 and TRBJ2-2; a possible D gene is TRBD2 (6 bases). Germline V gene lookup returns CDR1 LNHDA and CDR2 SQIVND (reference sequence). This CDR3 region has 14 residues. Trimming shortened V by 4 bases and J by 5 bases, and 11 bases separated the two germline ends. Here the CDR3 reads CASSRSRGTGELFF. The DNA of the CDR3 is TGTGCCAGTAGTAGGAGCCGGGGGACCGGGGAGCTGTTTTTT.

V and J are TRBV4-1 and TRBJ1-2, with TRBD1 identical over 12 bases. The V segment lost 4 bases and the J segment 8 bases; nucleotides outside the gene matches: 8. Germline V gives CDR1 MGHRA, CDR2 YSYEKL. CDR3 length: 15 amino acids. The CDR3: CASSRDRGLSEGYTF. CDR3 nucleotides: TGCGCCAGCAGCCGGGACAGGGGGCTTTCTGAGGGCTACACCTTC.

This clone came up a few times. V usage is TRBV7-9 and J usage is TRBJ1-5; 9 bases agree with TRBD1. The J segment lost 4 bases and the V segment lost 5 bases, leaving 6 bases of the junction unmatched. The germline CDR1 and CDR2 sequences are SEHNR and FQNEAQ (reference sequence). CDR3 length: 15 amino acids. CDR3 DNA sequence: TGTGCCAGCAGCCCGACAGGGGGAAGTAATCAGCCCCAGCATTTT. Its protein product is CASSPTGGSNQPQHF.

This rearrangement joins TRBV7-9 to TRBJ2-2; tentatively, D is TRBD2 (5 bases). The CDR3 contains 18 residues. Deletions cut 8 bases from V and 6 bases from J, with 28 bases between. From germline, CDR1 is SEHNR and CDR2 FQNEAQ (reference sequence). In nucleotides, the CDR3 is TGTGCCAGCGTAGGTGTAGAGTACGGGGTCCGACGCGCCGGGGAGCTGTTTTTT. This sequence encodes CASVGVEYGVRRAGELFF.

This clone was detected only once. The V call is TRBV2, the J call TRBJ1-1; D unresolved. The CDR3 loop spans 12 amino acids. Trimming shortened V by 5 bases and J by 10 bases, and 14 bases separated the two germline ends. From germline, CDR1 is SNHLY and CDR2 FYNNEI. CDR3 in amino acids: CASSPLGRLAFF. Here the CDR3 DNA reads TGTGCCAGCAGTCCGCTCGGGAGGTTAGCTTTCTTT.